The 25 T cell receptor beta chains given below trace back to one sample, sequenced in a study of human thymus T cells. Sequencing was performed with immunoSEQ multiplex PCR; in TCRdb, only in-frame clones are kept and a portion is missing. This sample carries about 60,000 clones, around 94% of them seen once, and the ten largest clones take roughly 5.6%. The sequenced sample was blood. These receptors were collected from a boy under three years old with a congenital heart defect but otherwise immunologically healthy.

This chain links TRBV7-2 with TRBJ2-3; 10 bases agree with TRBD2. After removal of 5 bases from V and 7 bases from J, the junction contained 12 bases not matched to a gene. Per germline, CDR1 SGHTA and CDR2 FQGNSA. CDR3 length equals 16 residues. The CDR3 region is CASSPGLARAPNTQYF. In nucleotides, the CDR3 is TGTGCCAGCAGCCCGGGACTAGCGAGGGCCCCAAATACGCAGTATTTT.

The genes are TRBV28 and TRBJ1-2; D may be TRBD1 (5 bases). This CDR3 contains 11 residues. Trimming took off 2 bases at V and 8 bases at J, with 6 bases between the two ends. CDR1 is MDHEN and CDR2 is SYDVKM in the germline V gene. CDR3 residues: CASSLRDGYTF. CDR3 in DNA: TGTGCCAGCAGTTTAAGGGACGGCTACACCTTC.

The chain has TRBV5-6 and TRBJ2-7; weak D call: TRBD1 (6 bases). There are 19 residues in the CDR3. Trimming removed 1 base from V and 2 bases from J, with 25 bases in between. Germline-derived CDR1 and CDR2 are SGHDT and YYEEEE. CDR3 protein: CASSLLFQMRQADPYEQYF. The CDR3 region has the DNA TGTGCCAGCAGCTTGCTTTTCCAGATGCGACAGGCCGACCCCTACGAGCAGTACTTC.

This clone was detected only once. The V call is TRBV19, the J call TRBJ1-1, with a possible D match to TRBD1 (6 bases). Germline CDR1 and CDR2: LNHDA and SQIVND (reference sequence). Trimming took 10 bases from V and 6 from J, leaving 21 bases between them. The CDR3 loop spans 14 amino acids. Here the CDR3 reads CATRSPHREAEAFF. As DNA, the CDR3 is TGTGCCACCCGTAGCCCCCACAGGGAGGCTGAAGCTTTCTTT. Full variable domain (remainder filled in from reference TRBV19 and TRBJ1-1): DGGITQSPKYLFRKEGQNVTLSCEQNLNHDAMYWYRQDPGQGLRLIYYSQIVNDFQKGDIAEGYSVSREKKESFPLTVTSAQKNPTAFYLCATRSPHREAEAFFGQGTRLTVV.

This clone was picked up one time. V is TRBV6-5 and J is TRBJ2-7; perhaps D is TRBD1 or TRBD2 (5 bases each). Germline loops: CDR1 MNHEY, CDR2 SVGAGI. This CDR3 has 14 amino acids. V shed 2 bases and J shed 3 bases, with 11 bases lying between them. This CDR3 is CASSYGGRSYEQYF. As DNA, the CDR3 is TGTGCCAGCAGTTACGGGGGACGGAGCTACGAGCAGTACTTC.

The chain uses TRBV27 and TRBJ2-5; no clear D. The ends were cut back, 3 bases at V and 5 bases at J, with 13 bases in the middle. Germline V CDR1 and CDR2: MNHEY, SMNVEV (reference sequence). This CDR3 has 14 amino acids. The CDR3 sequence is CASSLWEGHETQYF. In nucleotides, the CDR3 is TGTGCCAGCAGTTTGTGGGAAGGCCACGAGACCCAGTACTTC.

This chain uses TRBV6-1 with TRBJ2-7, with D uncertain. The CDR3 runs 15 residues. CDR1 is MNHNS, CDR2 SASEGT, per germline. The germline V and J ends were trimmed by 3 bases and 3 bases, with 15 bases remaining between them. The CDR3 DNA reads TGTGCCAGCAGTGAGACCAGATACTACAACTACGAGCAGTACTTC. Translated: CASSETRYYNYEQYF.

The chain uses TRBV6-1 and TRBJ2-7; tentative D call: TRBD2 (5 bases). Per the germline V gene, CDR1 is MNHNS and CDR2 is SASEGT. V lost 3 bases to trimming and J lost 3 bases, with 9 bases between them. CDR3 length: 13 residues. CDR3 nucleotides: TGTGCCAGCAGTGATCCGGGGAGCTACGAGCAGTACTTC. Protein: CASSDPGSYEQYF.

V usage is TRBV30 and J usage is TRBJ2-1; no reliable D call. Trimming pared 0 bases from V and 6 bases from J, leaving 15 bases between. The length of the CDR3 is 15 residues. Germline-derived CDR1 and CDR2 are GTSNPN and SVGIG (reference sequence). CDR3 protein: CAWSVLPAFFNEQFF. CDR3 DNA: TGTGCCTGGAGTGTTCTCCCAGCTTTTTTCAATGAGCAGTTCTTC.

The J gene is TRBJ2-3, the V gene TRBV27; 7 nucleotides agree with TRBD2. The CDR3 extends over 17 amino acids. V lost 4 bases and J lost 5; bases outside the gene matches: 15. CDR1 and CDR2 (germline): MNHEY, SMNVEV (reference sequence). As DNA, the CDR3 is TGTGCCAGCAGTTCAACCCTAGGCGGGAGAAGTGTAGATACGCAGTATTTT. This translates into CASSSTLGGRSVDTQYF.

The chain couples TRBV10-3 to TRBJ2-2, with TRBD2 identical over 9 bases. The CDR3 runs 14 residues. Looked up from germline, CDR1 is ENHRY and CDR2 is SYGVKD. The ends lost 3 bases at V and 4 bases at J; junction bases unmatched: 0. This CDR3 is CAISEAGGTGELFF. CDR3 nucleotides: TGTGCCATCAGTGAAGCGGGGGGCACCGGGGAGCTGTTTTTT.

V is TRBV5-1 and J is TRBJ2-7; TRBD2 might be the D (5 bases). V dropped 0 bases and J dropped 5 bases, with 9 bases sitting between them. The germline gives CDR1 SGHRS, CDR2 YFSETQ. The length of the CDR3 is 13 residues. The CDR3, as DNA: TGCGCCAGCAGCTTGGATACGGGGAACGAGCAGTACTTC. It translates to CASSLDTGNEQYF.

J is TRBJ1-2 and V is TRBV6-6; 7 nucleotides match TRBD1. V trimming: 5 bases; J trimming: 6 bases; junction bases outside the gene matches: 12. CDR3 length: 15 amino acids. Germline CDR1 is MNHNY and CDR2 is SVGAGI (reference sequence). The CDR3 spells CASSPWTGLVNGYTF. The CDR3 DNA reads TGTGCCAGCAGTCCATGGACAGGCTTAGTAAATGGCTACACCTTC.

V gene TRBV7-6 combines with J gene TRBJ2-5, with D tentatively TRBD2 (6 bases). Germline assignment: CDR1 SGHVS and CDR2 FNYEAQ. Between the trimmed V and J ends, which lost 1 base and 5 bases, there was a span of 17 bases. This CDR3 has 16 residues. Here the CDR3 DNA reads TGTGCCAGCAGCTTAGAGGGGCCGAAAGGAGGGGAGACCCAGTACTTC. Protein sequence: CASSLEGPKGGETQYF.

V and J are TRBV30 and TRBJ1-6; 8 positions match TRBD1. CDR1 is GTSNPN, CDR2 SVGIG, per germline (reference sequence). CDR3 length: 17 amino acids. Germline trimming cut 2 bases from V and 7 bases from J; bases unmatched to any gene: 13. The CDR3 nucleotides are TGTGCCTGGAGTATGGCAGGGGGCATGTTGGGGAATTCACCCCTCCACTTT. Translation: CAWSMAGGMLGNSPLHF.

The chain is built from TRBV11-2 and TRBJ1-2, with TRBD1 matching over 8 bases. The CDR3 is made up of 15 amino acids. Germline V gene sequence: CDR1 SGHAT, CDR2 FQNNGV. V gave up 5 bases and J gave up 7 bases; unmatched junction bases: 12. CDR3 bases: TGTGCCAGCAGCCCAAGTTCAGGGGGCAGAGTTGGCTACACCTTC. The encoded protein is CASSPSSGGRVGYTF.

J is TRBJ2-7 and V is TRBV11-3, with TRBD1 identical over 8 bases. Looked up from germline, CDR1 is SGHNT and CDR2 is YENEEA. V lost 1 base and J lost 4; bases outside the gene matches: 9. The CDR3 sequence is 16 residues long. The CDR3: CASSLVGTGGKYEQYF. CDR3 in DNA: TGTGCCAGCAGCTTAGTAGGCACAGGGGGAAAGTACGAGCAGTACTTC.

The rearrangement uses TRBV11-2 and TRBJ2-1, with a tentative D call TRBD2 (5 bases). CDR1 and CDR2 from the germline V gene are SGHAT and FQNNGV. The V end was cut by 1 base, the J end by 6 bases, with 7 bases between. The CDR3 runs to 13 residues. The CDR3 nucleotides read TGTGCCAGCAGCTTAGGAGGAGGCAATGAGCAGTTCTTC. Encoded protein: CASSLGGGNEQFF. Combining the CDR3 with reference TRBV11-2 and TRBJ2-1 gives the whole variable domain EAGVAQSPRYKIIEKRQSVAFWCNPISGHATLYWYQQILGQGPKLLIQFQNNGVVDDSQLPKDRFSAERLKGVDSTLKIQPAKLEDSAVYLCASSLGGGNEQFFGPGTRLTVL.

This chain links TRBV9 with TRBJ2-2; 7 nucleotides match TRBD1. Germline V lookup: CDR1 SGDLS, CDR2 YYNGEE. This CDR3 comprises 15 residues. J was trimmed by 4 bases and V by 0 bases; bases with no gene match: 3. CDR3 nucleotides: TGTGCCAGCAGCGTAGACAGGGGCGGCACCGGGGAGCTGTTTTTT. Encoded protein: CASSVDRGGTGELFF. Filled out from reference TRBV9 and TRBJ2-2, the complete variable domain reads DSGVTQTPKHLITATGQRVTLRCSPRSGDLSVYWYQQSLDQGLQFLIQYYNGEERAKGNILERFSAQQFPDLHSELNLSSLELGDSALYFCASSVDRGGTGELFFGEGSRLTVL.

The chain combines TRBV2 with TRBJ1-5, with D hard to call. The germline gives CDR1 SNHLY, CDR2 FYNNEI. The length of the CDR3 is 17 residues. V was clipped by 6 bases and J by 0 bases, with 18 bases between them. This chain's CDR3 is CASRVKKVTVSNQPQHF. DNA for the CDR3: TGTGCCAGCAGGGTTAAGAAGGTAACCGTTAGCAATCAGCCCCAGCATTTT.

This chain connects TRBV4-3 to TRBJ1-2; D may be TRBD1 (6 bases). The CDR3 totals 14 residues. V dropped 4 bases and J dropped 5 bases, with 14 bases sitting between them. Germline assignment: CDR1 LGHNA and CDR2 YSLEER. The CDR3 DNA reads as TGCGCCAGCAGCCCGACTCTACAGGGATATGGCTACACCTTC. Translation: CASSPTLQGYGYTF.

As concerns this clone: The sample holds other DNA sequences that translate to the same CDR3. This rearrangement joins TRBV7-9 to TRBJ1-1, with a possible D match to TRBD1 (5 bases). V lost 1 base and J lost 4, with 10 bases in between. Germline CDR1 is SEHNR and CDR2 is FQNEAQ (reference sequence). The CDR3 is made up of 14 amino acids. Here the CDR3 reads CASSLGGAPTEAFF. DNA for the CDR3: TGTGCCAGCAGCTTAGGGGGCGCGCCCACTGAAGCTTTCTTT.

The chain has TRBV2 and TRBJ2-7; 12 bases align to TRBD2. The V and J ends lost 6 bases and 2 bases, in that order; junction bases with no gene match: 8. This CDR3 is 16 amino acids long. Per germline, CDR1 SNHLY and CDR2 FYNNEI. CDR3 sequence (DNA): TGTGCCAGCAGAACCCCTAGCGGGGGGGGCCCCTACGAGCAGTACTTC. Translating gives CASRTPSGGGPYEQYF. The variable domain in full, completed from reference TRBV2 and TRBJ2-7, reads EPEVTQTPSHQVTQMGQEVILRCVPISNHLYFYWYRQILGQKVEFLVSFYNNEISEKSEIFDDQFSVERPDGSNFTLKIRSTKLEDSAMYFCASRTPSGGGPYEQYFGPGTRLTVT.

The chain has TRBV23-1 and TRBJ1-1; D possibly corresponds to TRBD1 (5 bases). TRBV23-1 is an ORF, with its function uncertain. The CDR3 runs 18 residues. V gave up 3 bases and J gave up 1 base, with 21 bases separating them. The chain's CDR3 is CASSHQPGPDNRNTEAFF. The CDR3 DNA reads as TGCGCCAGCAGTCATCAGCCGGGACCCGACAATAGGAACACTGAAGCTTTCTTT.

The chain employs TRBV4-1 and TRBJ2-3; 12 bases agree with TRBD2. This CDR3 spans 13 amino acids. Germline V lookup: CDR1 MGHRA, CDR2 YSYEKL. The V gene end was trimmed by 8 bases and the J gene end by 6 bases; junction bases not matched to a gene: 3. CDR3 bases: TGCGCCAGCGGGGGGACTAGCGGGGATACGCAGTATTTT. Translated: CASGGTSGDTQYF.